This T cell receptor (beta chain) came from a study of blood T cell repertoires in COVID-19. Across the whole study: Material from acute and convalescent COVID-19 was sourced from the United States, Italy and Spain.

Study members were between roughly 18 and 89 years old and lived in over 20 US regions. Self-reported history from a screening survey and questionnaire set each donor's cohort. Libraries were prepared by immunoSEQ multiplex PCR; TCRdb keeps only in-frame clonotypes and omits some of them. The sample yields 150,000 to 170,000 clones, under 90% seen once. The specimen sequenced was PBMCs or T cells enriched from blood (not recorded which). The receptor was isolated from a man aged 45-65 years who had recovered from COVID-19.

The CDR3 coding sequence is TGTGCCAGCAACCAACTAGCGGGGGGAGGGGCAGATACGCAGTATTTT. Amino acids: CASNQLAGGGADTQYF. The chain carries TRBV6-6 and TRBJ2-3; 12 bases line up with TRBD2. In germline, CDR1 is MNHNY, CDR2 SVGAGI (reference sequence). CDR3 length equals 16 residues. With V trimmed by 7 bases and J by 4 bases, 9 bases remained unmatched.